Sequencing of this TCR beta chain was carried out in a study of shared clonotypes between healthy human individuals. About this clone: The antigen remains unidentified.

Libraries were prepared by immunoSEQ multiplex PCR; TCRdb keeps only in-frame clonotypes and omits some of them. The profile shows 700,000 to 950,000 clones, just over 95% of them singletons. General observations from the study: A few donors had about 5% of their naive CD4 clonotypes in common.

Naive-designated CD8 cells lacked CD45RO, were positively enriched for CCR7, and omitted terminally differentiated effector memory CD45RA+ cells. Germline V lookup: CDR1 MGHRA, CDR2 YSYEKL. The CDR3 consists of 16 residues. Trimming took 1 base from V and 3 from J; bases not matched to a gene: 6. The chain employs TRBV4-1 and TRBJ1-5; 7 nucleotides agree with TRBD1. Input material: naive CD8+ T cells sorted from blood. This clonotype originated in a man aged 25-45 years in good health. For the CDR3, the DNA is TGCGCCAGCAGCCAAGGCGTGGGACAGAACAATCAGCCCCAGCATTTT. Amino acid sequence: CASSQGVGQNNQPQHF.